Below are 14 T cell receptor beta chains sequenced from a single sample in a study of Graves' ophthalmopathy and Graves' hyperthyroidism (dated by TCRdb to the late 2010s). The sequencer listed for this sample is Illumina HiSeq 2000. For repertoire sequencing, TCR beta CDR3 regions were amplified from RNA transcripts. The first round of RT-PCR was done with HTBI primers and the Qiagen OneStep RT-PCR kit, and was followed by a second round of multiplex PCR, then size selection and purification. The raw public reads went through TCRdb reprocessing: fastp at Q25, MiXCR clone calling, in-frame beta chains kept. Rows with one shared CDR3 protein collapse into an entry with the most common genes and DNA. A total of approximately 700,000 distinct CDR3 sequences appear in this sample, about two fifths of them only once. The ten biggest clones cover more than 2.5% of the sample. Sequencing was done on a sample of peripheral blood. The receptors derive from an adult man with Graves' ophthalmopathy.

The rearrangement joins TRBV7-9 to TRBJ2-7; TRBD2 agrees at 8 bases. Germline CDR1 and CDR2: SEHNR and FQNEAQ (reference sequence). This CDR3 contains 14 residues. The trim removed 5 bases at V and 5 bases at J, leaving 8 bases unmatched. The CDR3 region is CASSPREGGHEQYF. CDR3 bases: TGTGCCAGCAGCCCCCGGGAGGGCGGGCACGAGCAGTACTTC.

In regard to this clonotype: The junction departs from the called germline gene at one end, perhaps through a read error. The V gene is TRBV25-1, the J gene TRBJ2-6; a possible D gene is TRBD2 (5 bases). The germline CDR1 and CDR2 sequences are MGHDK and SYGVNS. This CDR3 contains 14 residues. CDR3 coding DNA: TGTGCCAGCAGCCAAGGGTACGGGGACAACGTCCTGACTTTC. Translated, it gives CASSQGYGDNVLTF.

This clonotype was picked up a small number of times. The chain has TRBV13 and TRBJ2-7; 10 bases fit TRBD2. Germline loops: CDR1 PRHDT, CDR2 FYEKMQ (reference sequence). This CDR3 has 14 residues. With 5 bases clipped from V and 3 bases from J, the junction kept 4 bases outside the gene matches. CDR3 residues: CASSRTSGDYEQYF. CDR3 nucleotide sequence: TGTGCCAGCAGCCGAACTAGCGGGGACTACGAGCAGTACTTC.

V gene TRBV11-2 combines with J gene TRBJ2-3, with D tentatively TRBD1 (8 bases). In germline, CDR1 is SGHAT, CDR2 FQNNGV. This CDR3 is 14 amino acids long. V was shortened by 5 bases and J by 7 bases, with 16 bases between the two germline ends. CDR3 protein: CASSQTGGVNTQYF. The CDR3 DNA follows: TGTGCCAGCAGCCAAACAGGGGGGGTAAATACGCAGTATTTT. The full variable domain, its missing parts supplied by reference TRBV11-2 and TRBJ2-3, is EAGVAQSPRYKIIEKRQSVAFWCNPISGHATLYWYQQILGQGPKLLIQFQNNGVVDDSQLPKDRFSAERLKGVDSTLKIQPAKLEDSAVYLCASSQTGGVNTQYFGPGTRLTVL.

In this sample, this clonotype turned up many times. V usage is TRBV10-3 and J usage is TRBJ1-6, with D perhaps TRBD1 (5 bases). This CDR3 contains 14 residues. Trimming shortened V by 4 bases and J by 9 bases, and 13 bases separated the two germline ends. Germline values: CDR1 ENHRY, CDR2 SYGVKD. CDR3 sequence: CAISAARDASPLHF. CDR3 bases: TGTGCCATCAGTGCCGCCAGGGACGCTTCACCCCTCCACTTT.

V gene TRBV10-3 combines with J gene TRBJ1-1; 7 bases fit TRBD1. V dropped 11 bases and J dropped 4; count of bases not matched to a gene: 13. CDR3 length: 14 residues. The germline gives CDR1 ENHRY, CDR2 SYGVKD. The CDR3 sequence: CAWRIRQGSTEAFF. CDR3 sequence (DNA): TGTGCCTGGAGAATCAGACAGGGTAGCACTGAAGCTTTCTTT.

This clonotype has ten or more counts. The gene calls are TRBV5-1 and TRBJ1-2; no reliable D call. V shed 4 bases and J shed 2 bases, with 12 bases lying between them. The CDR3 runs 14 residues. Germline V lookup: CDR1 SGHRS, CDR2 YFSETQ. The CDR3 protein is CASSPALKNYGYTF. The CDR3, as DNA: TGCGCCAGCAGCCCGGCCCTAAAGAACTATGGCTACACCTTC.

The chain uses TRBV25-1 and TRBJ1-1; D ambiguous. The CDR3 loop spans 14 amino acids. The germline gives CDR1 MGHDK, CDR2 SYGVNS. The CDR3 protein is CASFLAAARGEAFF. CDR3 bases: TGTGCTAGTTTCCTCGCCGCGGCACGCGGTGAAGCTTTCTTT.

This clonotype showed up just a few times. V gene TRBV4-1 combines with J gene TRBJ1-4; D not resolved. CDR3 length: 14 residues. The V and J ends lost 4 bases and 7 bases respectively, with 13 bases between them. Germline V gene data show CDR1 as MGHRA and CDR2 as YSYEKL. The CDR3, as DNA: TGCGCCAGCAGCCTCTACAGCAGAGGTGAAAAACTGTTTTTT. It encodes CASSLYSRGEKLFF.

The rearrangement joins TRBV20-1 to TRBJ1-4; the D gene is possibly TRBD1 (5 bases). In germline, CDR1 is DFQATT, CDR2 SNEGSKA (reference sequence). Trimming took 6 bases from V and 7 from J, leaving 18 bases between them. The CDR3 totals 14 residues. As DNA, the CDR3 is TGCAGTGCGAGGCCCAGGGTGCTTACTGAAAAACTGTTTTTT. Translated, it gives CSARPRVLTEKLFF.

With respect to this clonotype: Because the CDR3 is missing its conserved closing phenylalanine or tryptophan, this is likely a read error. No DNA is shown, since the ends of the CDR3 on it are uncertain; the CDR3 is the one TCRdb lists. V usage is TRBV7-2 and J usage is TRBJ1-4; TRBD1 is the table's D call and was not checked against the DNA. CDR1 and CDR2 (germline): SGHTA, FQGNSA. The CDR3 length equals 9 residues, ends included. This CDR3 reads CASSSDRGL.

The sample holds many counts of this clonotype. The chain links TRBV5-1 to TRBJ2-7; no clear D gene. Germline CDR1 SGHRS, CDR2 YFSETQ. The CDR3 contains 14 residues. V lost 0 bases and J lost 4, with 11 bases in between. The CDR3 sequence: CASSLVGGRYEQYF. For the CDR3, the DNA is TGCGCCAGCAGCTTGGTGGGCGGTAGATACGAGCAGTACTTC.

As concerns this clonotype: At one end the junction does not follow the germline gene, possibly because of a read error. The rearrangement joins TRBV19 to TRBJ2-1; D not resolved. CDR1 and CDR2 from the germline V gene are LNHDA and SQIVND (reference sequence). The CDR3 length is 11 residues. The CDR3 protein is CASSIGSSLGF. CDR3 sequence (DNA): TGTGCCAGTAGTATAGGCTCTAGTTTAGGCTTC.

This chain connects TRBV5-1 to TRBJ2-2; D uncertain. Germline values: CDR1 SGHRS, CDR2 YFSETQ. The CDR3 is made up of 14 amino acids. V lost 6 bases, J lost 0 bases, and 9 bases lay in between. The CDR3 region is CASNWLPNTGELFF. The CDR3 nucleotides are TGCGCCAGCAACTGGCTACCGAACACCGGGGAGCTGTTTTTT.